This T cell receptor beta chain originates from a study of regulatory T cells in long-lasting Graves disease. This clonotype has ten or more counts. Germline CDR1 is LGHDT and CDR2 is YNNKEL (reference sequence). The V end lost 4 bases, the J end lost 10 bases, and 8 bases lay between the germline ends. The CDR3 is 11 amino acids. The time point: newly diagnosed GD, antithyroid drugs for less than 3 months. PBMCs provided the RNA from which the TCR library was made. CDR3-region Arm-PCR and iRepertoire HTBI primers produced the TCR beta libraries. TCRdb itself ran the multiplex PCR reads through MiXCR, one entry per CDR3 protein. The sample yields under 500,000 distinct CDR3 sequences, about a sixth seen once. This same sample was also taken into another study, of T cells in Graves' hyperthyroidism and ophthalmopathy.

Source: peripheral blood mononuclear cells (PBMCs), taken at new diagnosis, from a patient treated with antithyroid drugs. The chain recombines TRBV3-1 with TRBJ2-1, with D perhaps matching TRBD2 (5 bases). This receptor was taken from a woman aged 30 to 39 with Graves disease. For the CDR3, the DNA is TGTGCCAGCAGCCGTTCGGGAGAGCAGTTCTTC. It specifies CASSRSGEQFF.